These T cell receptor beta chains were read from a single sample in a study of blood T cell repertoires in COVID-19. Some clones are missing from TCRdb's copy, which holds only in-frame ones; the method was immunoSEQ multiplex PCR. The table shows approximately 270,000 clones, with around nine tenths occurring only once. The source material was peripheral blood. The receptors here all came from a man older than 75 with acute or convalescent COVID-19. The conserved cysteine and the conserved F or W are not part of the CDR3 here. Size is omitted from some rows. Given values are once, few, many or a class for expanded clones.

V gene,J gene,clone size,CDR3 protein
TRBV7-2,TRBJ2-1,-,ASSLALPASWEQF
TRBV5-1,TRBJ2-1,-,ASSLDRGLLFDEQF
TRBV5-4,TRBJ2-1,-,ASSYGTSGGEQF
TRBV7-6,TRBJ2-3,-,ASSSQGYSDTQY
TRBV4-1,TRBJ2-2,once,ASSQVRLAGGTGELF
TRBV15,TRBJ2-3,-,ATSRFRGGGTDTQY
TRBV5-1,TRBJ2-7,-,ASKWDRVYEQY
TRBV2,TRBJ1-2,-,ASSAEGLNYGYT
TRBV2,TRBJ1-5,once,ASSENSGRNQPQH
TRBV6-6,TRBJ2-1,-,ASSSARQGTYNEQF
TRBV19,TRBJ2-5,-,ASSPFLYQETQY
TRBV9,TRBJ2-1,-,ASSAVAGFGREQF
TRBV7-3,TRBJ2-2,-,ASSPWTGVNGELF
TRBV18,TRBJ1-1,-,ASSPDISNTEAF
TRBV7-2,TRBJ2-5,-,ASSSQTRREGETQY
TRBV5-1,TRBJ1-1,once,ASSLGGMNTEAF
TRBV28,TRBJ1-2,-,ASTSVGEGDGYT
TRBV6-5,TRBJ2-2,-,ASKEGRGTGELF
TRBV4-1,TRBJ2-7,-,ASSQAQDTLYEQY
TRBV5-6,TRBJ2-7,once,ASSLGSAYEQY
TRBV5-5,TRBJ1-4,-,ASSSDSLNEKLF
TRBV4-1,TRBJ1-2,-,ASSQQGVYGYT
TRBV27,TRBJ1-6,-,ASSLSTRNRGHNSPLH
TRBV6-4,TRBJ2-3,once,ASRGQGTDTQY
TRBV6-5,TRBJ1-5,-,ASSYSKWQGGQPQH
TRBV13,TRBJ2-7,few,ASSLTGTGRTYEQY
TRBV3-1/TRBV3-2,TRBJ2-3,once,ASSQDKGASDTQY
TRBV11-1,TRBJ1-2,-,ASSSIRGSTNYGYT
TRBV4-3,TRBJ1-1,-,ASSQELNTEAF
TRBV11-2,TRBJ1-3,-,ASSIRDRGDTIY
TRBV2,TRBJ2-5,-,ASSVAGGLETQY
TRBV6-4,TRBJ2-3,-,ASSQQGGHTDTQY
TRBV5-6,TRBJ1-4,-,ASSVLAGGSGEKLF
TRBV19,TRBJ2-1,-,ASSIPSGLSYNEQF
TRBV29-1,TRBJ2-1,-,SVEDYVEQF
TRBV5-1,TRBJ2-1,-,ASSLLYSYNEQF
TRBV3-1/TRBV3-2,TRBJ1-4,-,ASSQPQGPGEKLF
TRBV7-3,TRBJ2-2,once,ASSLLTGFPGELF
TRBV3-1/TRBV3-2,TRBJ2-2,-,ASSRSPGTVTGELF
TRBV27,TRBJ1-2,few,ASSTKGGRNYGYT
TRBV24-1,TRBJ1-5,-,ATSDPGQINQPQH
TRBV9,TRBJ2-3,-,ASSVETGADTQY
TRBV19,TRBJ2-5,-,ASSPTGTSGRWVETQY
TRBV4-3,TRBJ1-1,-,ASSQDPAVNTEAF
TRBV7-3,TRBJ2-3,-,ASSLQTGLYTDTQY
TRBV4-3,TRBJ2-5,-,ASSQDRDKGETQY
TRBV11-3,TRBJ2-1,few,ASSLSGGFHNEQF
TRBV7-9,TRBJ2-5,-,ASSRGQGREETQY
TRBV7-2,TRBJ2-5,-,ASSLAGALSETQY